This record concerns one T cell receptor beta chain sequence. Antigen: not known. This entry belongs to a study of T cell responses to AZD1222 COVID-19 vaccine. Findings and caveats of the study: Repertoires in all cases were sampled only once the peak T cell response had passed. CD4 TCRs covered the whole spike, strongest at regions 160-218 and 743-854. Baseline seropositivity characterized only six AZD1222 recipients. Donors were largely white British and mainly female; clonal diversity was possibly underestimated.

Sequencing was performed with immunoSEQ multiplex PCR; in TCRdb, only in-frame clones are kept and a portion is missing. The sample carries around 150,000 clones, 80% to 95% recorded once. The CDR3 spans 15 residues. The V gene's germline CDR1 is SGHKS and CDR2 YYEKEE (reference sequence). Trimming pared 4 bases from V and 0 bases from J, leaving 11 bases between. The gene calls are TRBV5-5 and TRBJ1-3, with D tentatively TRBD1 (5 bases). The receptor was isolated from an adult who received the AZD1222 COVID-19 vaccine. This sample comprised peripheral blood, obtained 28 days after the second AZD1222 dose. The CDR3 sequence is CASSGDGDSGNTIYF. The CDR3 nucleotides read TGTGCCAGCAGCGGGGACGGAGACTCTGGAAACACCATATATTTT. The full variable domain, its missing parts supplied by reference TRBV5-5 and TRBJ1-3, is DAGVTQSPTHLIKTRGQQVTLRCSPISGHKSVSWYQQVLGQGPQFIFQYYEKEERGRGNFPDRFSARQFPNYSSELNVNALLLGDSALYLCASSGDGDSGNTIYFGEGSWLTVV.